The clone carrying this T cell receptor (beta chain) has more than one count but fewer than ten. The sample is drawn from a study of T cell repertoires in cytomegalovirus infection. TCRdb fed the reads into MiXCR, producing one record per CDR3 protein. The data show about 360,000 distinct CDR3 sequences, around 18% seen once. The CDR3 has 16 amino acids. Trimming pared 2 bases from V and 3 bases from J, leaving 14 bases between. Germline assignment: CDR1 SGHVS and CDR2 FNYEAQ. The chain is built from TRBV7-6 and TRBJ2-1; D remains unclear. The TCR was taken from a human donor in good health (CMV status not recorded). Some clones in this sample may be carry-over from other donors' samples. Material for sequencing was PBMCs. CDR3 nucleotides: TGTGCCAGCAGCTTACGGGCACAAGATCGCTACAATGAGCAGTTCTTC. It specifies CASSLRAQDRYNEQFF.